A selection of T cell receptor beta chains follows, all from one sample in a study of blood T cell repertoires in COVID-19. The protocol was immunoSEQ multiplex PCR, while the TCRdb copy is restricted to in-frame clones and leaves out a portion. The sample records roughly 100,000 clones, around 81% being singletons. The sample comprised peripheral blood. These receptors came from a man older than 75 with acute or convalescent COVID-19. CDR3s include the opening cysteine and the closing phenylalanine or tryptophan. Each record gives: clone size, J gene, CDR3 length, D gene, V gene, CDR3 DNA, CDR3 protein. The D gene is left open where the match is weak. Not all rows give a size; the values are once, few, many and, for expanded clones, a class.

clone size: NA; J gene: TRBJ2-3; CDR3 length: 15; D gene: NA; V gene: TRBV4-1; CDR3 DNA: TGCGCCAGCAGCCAAGATCTTTGGCGCACAGATACGCAGTATTTT; CDR3 protein: CASSQDLWRTDTQYF
clone size: NA; J gene: TRBJ2-3; CDR3 length: 14; D gene: TRBD2; V gene: TRBV2; CDR3 DNA: TGTGCCGGCAAGACTAGCGGACTCACAGATACGCAGTATTTT; CDR3 protein: CAGKTSGLTDTQYF
clone size: NA; J gene: TRBJ2-7; CDR3 length: 14; D gene: TRBD1; V gene: TRBV19; CDR3 DNA: TGTGCCACCCGGCGGGGACAGGGATCCTACGAGCAGTACTTC; CDR3 protein: CATRRGQGSYEQYF
clone size: NA; J gene: TRBJ1-5; CDR3 length: 13; D gene: NA; V gene: TRBV6-5; CDR3 DNA: TGTGCCAGCAGGGACATGGGGAATCAGCCCCAGCATTTT; CDR3 protein: CASRDMGNQPQHF
clone size: NA; J gene: TRBJ2-3; CDR3 length: 12; D gene: NA; V gene: TRBV28; CDR3 DNA: TGTGCCAGCAGTTTATTAGCAGATACGCAGTATTTT; CDR3 protein: CASSLLADTQYF
clone size: NA; J gene: TRBJ1-6; CDR3 length: 13; D gene: NA; V gene: TRBV14; CDR3 DNA: TGTGCCAGCAGCCTCCTTTCCAATTCACCCCTCCACTTT; CDR3 protein: CASSLLSNSPLHF
clone size: NA; J gene: TRBJ2-4; CDR3 length: 12; D gene: NA; V gene: TRBV7-8; CDR3 DNA: TGTGCCAGCAGCCCTAGGGGCGTGCTTCAGTACTTC; CDR3 protein: CASSPRGVLQYF
clone size: NA; J gene: TRBJ1-2; CDR3 length: 16; D gene: TRBD1; V gene: TRBV28; CDR3 DNA: TGTGCCAGCAGTTTGGCCGGGACAGAAGCTAACTATGGCTACACCTTC; CDR3 protein: CASSLAGTEANYGYTF
clone size: NA; J gene: TRBJ1-1; CDR3 length: 14; D gene: NA; V gene: TRBV7-2; CDR3 DNA: TGTGCCAGCAGCTTCGCCCGGGAGAGCACTGAAGCTTTCTTT; CDR3 protein: CASSFARESTEAFF
clone size: NA; J gene: TRBJ2-7; CDR3 length: 14; D gene: TRBD2; V gene: TRBV27; CDR3 DNA: TGTGCCAGCAGACCTAGCGGGATCACCTACGAGCAGTACTTC; CDR3 protein: CASRPSGITYEQYF
clone size: NA; J gene: TRBJ2-5; CDR3 length: 14; D gene: NA; V gene: TRBV5-4; CDR3 DNA: TGTGCCAGCAGCTTGGAGGGGAGGACGGAGACCCAGTACTTC; CDR3 protein: CASSLEGRTETQYF
clone size: NA; J gene: TRBJ1-1; CDR3 length: 13; D gene: NA; V gene: TRBV18; CDR3 DNA: TGTGCCAGCCGGGGAGATCTGAACACTGAAGCTTTCTTT; CDR3 protein: CASRGDLNTEAFF
clone size: NA; J gene: TRBJ1-6; CDR3 length: 13; D gene: TRBD1; V gene: TRBV2; CDR3 DNA: TGTGCCAGCGCGGGACAGGGTATTTCACCCCTCCACTTT; CDR3 protein: CASAGQGISPLHF
clone size: NA; J gene: TRBJ1-6; CDR3 length: 15; D gene: TRBD1; V gene: TRBV6-2/TRBV6-3; CDR3 DNA: TGTGCCAGCAGCAGAGCCCCGGGACAGAATTCACCCCTCCACTTT; CDR3 protein: CASSRAPGQNSPLHF
clone size: NA; J gene: TRBJ2-1; CDR3 length: 14; D gene: NA; V gene: TRBV6-6; CDR3 DNA: TGTGCCAGCAGTTACGGACGAAAGGGGAATGAGCAGTTCTTC; CDR3 protein: CASSYGRKGNEQFF
clone size: NA; J gene: TRBJ1-1; CDR3 length: 14; D gene: NA; V gene: TRBV6-6; CDR3 DNA: TGTGCCAGCAGTTACTTTGGAGAGAACACTGAAGCTTTCTTT; CDR3 protein: CASSYFGENTEAFF
clone size: NA; J gene: TRBJ1-2; CDR3 length: 17; D gene: TRBD1; V gene: TRBV9; CDR3 DNA: TGTGCCAGCAGCGTAGTAGGACAGGGGGCAGCTAACTATGGCTACACCTTC; CDR3 protein: CASSVVGQGAANYGYTF
clone size: once; J gene: TRBJ2-7; CDR3 length: 12; D gene: NA; V gene: TRBV2; CDR3 DNA: TGTGCCAGCAGGGAACTGTTCTACGAGCAGTACTTC; CDR3 protein: CASRELFYEQYF
clone size: NA; J gene: TRBJ2-5; CDR3 length: 13; D gene: NA; V gene: TRBV5-1; CDR3 DNA: TGCGCCAGCAGCCTACCTCGCCAAGAGACCCAGTACTTC; CDR3 protein: CASSLPRQETQYF
clone size: NA; J gene: TRBJ2-2; CDR3 length: 16; D gene: TRBD1; V gene: TRBV28; CDR3 DNA: TGTGCCAGCAGCCTCCTAGGGACAGGGCCCACCGGGGAGCTGTTTTTT; CDR3 protein: CASSLLGTGPTGELFF
clone size: NA; J gene: TRBJ2-1; CDR3 length: 16; D gene: TRBD2; V gene: TRBV5-1; CDR3 DNA: TGCGCCAGCAGCTTCACTGTAGCGGGAGCCTACAATGAGCAGTTCTTC; CDR3 protein: CASSFTVAGAYNEQFF
clone size: NA; J gene: TRBJ2-3; CDR3 length: 14; D gene: TRBD2; V gene: TRBV29-1; CDR3 DNA: TGCAGCGTTGAAGGCGGGGGGATCACAGATACGCAGTATTTT; CDR3 protein: CSVEGGGITDTQYF
clone size: NA; J gene: TRBJ2-1; CDR3 length: 13; D gene: TRBD1; V gene: TRBV5-1; CDR3 DNA: TGCGCCAGCAGCTTGGACAGGGGGGATGAGCAGTTCTTC; CDR3 protein: CASSLDRGDEQFF
clone size: NA; J gene: TRBJ1-2; CDR3 length: 14; D gene: NA; V gene: TRBV11-2; CDR3 DNA: TGTGCCAGCAGCTTAGGGGACACCTACTATGGCTACACCTTC; CDR3 protein: CASSLGDTYYGYTF
clone size: NA; J gene: TRBJ2-3; CDR3 length: 15; D gene: NA; V gene: TRBV18; CDR3 DNA: TGTGCCAGCTCACCAACTAGCCTCAGCACAGATACGCAGTATTTT; CDR3 protein: CASSPTSLSTDTQYF
clone size: few; J gene: TRBJ1-4; CDR3 length: 14; D gene: NA; V gene: TRBV5-1; CDR3 DNA: TGCGCCAGCAGCCTAAGGACTAATAATGAAAAACTGTTTTTT; CDR3 protein: CASSLRTNNEKLFF
clone size: NA; J gene: TRBJ2-5; CDR3 length: 15; D gene: NA; V gene: TRBV7-9; CDR3 DNA: TGTGCCAGCAGCTTGTGGGCCTCGGGGGAAGAGACCCAGTACTTC; CDR3 protein: CASSLWASGEETQYF
clone size: NA; J gene: TRBJ1-5; CDR3 length: 15; D gene: NA; V gene: TRBV28; CDR3 DNA: TGTGCCAGCAGGTGGACAGCAGATAGCAATCAGCCCCAGCATTTT; CDR3 protein: CASRWTADSNQPQHF
clone size: NA; J gene: TRBJ1-1; CDR3 length: 13; D gene: TRBD1; V gene: TRBV7-2; CDR3 DNA: TGTGCCAGCAGCATAGGACAGGCCACTGAAGCTTTCTTT; CDR3 protein: CASSIGQATEAFF
clone size: NA; J gene: TRBJ1-3; CDR3 length: 17; D gene: TRBD1; V gene: TRBV5-8; CDR3 DNA: TGTGCCAGCGGATCCGGGACAGGGCCAAAATTAGGAAACACCATATATTTT; CDR3 protein: CASGSGTGPKLGNTIYF
clone size: once; J gene: TRBJ2-7; CDR3 length: 13; D gene: NA; V gene: TRBV5-1; CDR3 DNA: TGCGCCAGCAGCGGAGTTTTCCCCTACGAGCAGTACTTC; CDR3 protein: CASSGVFPYEQYF
clone size: NA; J gene: TRBJ1-2; CDR3 length: 15; D gene: TRBD1; V gene: TRBV19; CDR3 DNA: TGTGCCAGTAGTGAGGGGACAGGCTATAACTATGGCTACACCTTC; CDR3 protein: CASSEGTGYNYGYTF
clone size: NA; J gene: TRBJ2-3; CDR3 length: 15; D gene: NA; V gene: TRBV30; CDR3 DNA: TGTGCCTGGAGTGTAAGATTAGCGAGCACAGATACGCAGTATTTT; CDR3 protein: CAWSVRLASTDTQYF
clone size: few; J gene: TRBJ2-7; CDR3 length: 15; D gene: NA; V gene: TRBV2; CDR3 DNA: TGTGCCAGCAGTGAAGGTCGGAGCAGGGCCTACGAGCAGTACTTC; CDR3 protein: CASSEGRSRAYEQYF
clone size: once; J gene: TRBJ2-1; CDR3 length: 15; D gene: TRBD2; V gene: TRBV29-1; CDR3 DNA: TGCAGCGTTCCCCTAGCGGGAGGGCCTCCTGGTGAGCAGTTCTTC; CDR3 protein: CSVPLAGGPPGEQFF
clone size: NA; J gene: TRBJ1-6; CDR3 length: 13; D gene: NA; V gene: TRBV30; CDR3 DNA: TGTGCCTGGAGTGTACAGGCCGCTTCACCCCTCCACTTT; CDR3 protein: CAWSVQAASPLHF
clone size: NA; J gene: TRBJ2-2; CDR3 length: 14; D gene: NA; V gene: TRBV18; CDR3 DNA: TGTGCCAGCTCCTCCGCGGGCGGCACCGGGGAGCTGTTTTTT; CDR3 protein: CASSSAGGTGELFF
clone size: NA; J gene: TRBJ2-4; CDR3 length: 14; D gene: TRBD1; V gene: TRBV18; CDR3 DNA: TGTGCCAGCTCCCTCAAGACAGGGGAAAACATTCAGTACTTC; CDR3 protein: CASSLKTGENIQYF
clone size: NA; J gene: TRBJ1-2; CDR3 length: 14; D gene: NA; V gene: TRBV28; CDR3 DNA: TGTGCCAGCATGGGGGGGCGGACTAACTATGGCTACACCTTC; CDR3 protein: CASMGGRTNYGYTF
clone size: NA; J gene: TRBJ2-7; CDR3 length: 15; D gene: TRBD1; V gene: TRBV7-6; CDR3 DNA: TGTGCCAGCAGGGAGGGACAGGGAATCACCTACGAGCAGTACTTC; CDR3 protein: CASREGQGITYEQYF
clone size: NA; J gene: TRBJ2-5; CDR3 length: 15; D gene: TRBD2; V gene: TRBV19; CDR3 DNA: TGTGCCAGTAGTGGGACTAGCGGGAGCTCGAAGACCCAGTACTTC; CDR3 protein: CASSGTSGSSKTQYF
clone size: NA; J gene: TRBJ2-1; CDR3 length: 14; D gene: NA; V gene: TRBV25-1; CDR3 DNA: TGTGCCAGCAGTGAATCTTTTCGGGGCAATGAGCAGTTCTTC; CDR3 protein: CASSESFRGNEQFF
clone size: NA; J gene: TRBJ2-7; CDR3 length: 11; D gene: NA; V gene: TRBV20-1; CDR3 DNA: TGCAGTGCTAAAGGCGGGTACGAGCAGTACTTC; CDR3 protein: CSAKGGYEQYF
clone size: NA; J gene: TRBJ2-6; CDR3 length: 17; D gene: NA; V gene: TRBV19; CDR3 DNA: TGTGCCAGTAGTATGTGGGTTGGGCGAACTGGGGCCAACGTCCTGACTTTC; CDR3 protein: CASSMWVGRTGANVLTF
clone size: NA; J gene: TRBJ2-7; CDR3 length: 15; D gene: TRBD1; V gene: TRBV19; CDR3 DNA: TGTGCCAGTAGTGTAACCGGGACAGGGACCTACGAGCAGTACTTC; CDR3 protein: CASSVTGTGTYEQYF
clone size: NA; J gene: TRBJ1-6; CDR3 length: 15; D gene: TRBD1; V gene: TRBV28; CDR3 DNA: TGTGCCAGCAGTCCCCTCCAGGGGGGTGGTTCACCCCTCCACTTT; CDR3 protein: CASSPLQGGGSPLHF
clone size: NA; J gene: TRBJ1-5; CDR3 length: 15; D gene: NA; V gene: TRBV6-5; CDR3 DNA: TGTGCCAGCAGTTACTCCTCAGGGTCAAATCAGCCCCAGCATTTT; CDR3 protein: CASSYSSGSNQPQHF
clone size: NA; J gene: TRBJ1-2; CDR3 length: 17; D gene: NA; V gene: TRBV14; CDR3 DNA: TGTGCCAGCAGCCAACAGGCGGGACCACTAGTGGACTATGGCTACACCTTC; CDR3 protein: CASSQQAGPLVDYGYTF
clone size: NA; J gene: TRBJ2-1; CDR3 length: 18; D gene: TRBD2; V gene: TRBV2; CDR3 DNA: TGTGCCAGCAGAACCGGGGGGCTAGCGGGACTAACCTACAATGAGCAGTTCTTC; CDR3 protein: CASRTGGLAGLTYNEQFF
clone size: NA; J gene: TRBJ1-5; CDR3 length: 14; D gene: TRBD1; V gene: TRBV5-1; CDR3 DNA: TGCGCCAGCAGCCCAGGGACAGGGATCCAGCCCCAGCATTTT; CDR3 protein: CASSPGTGIQPQHF
clone size: NA; J gene: TRBJ1-1; CDR3 length: 13; D gene: NA; V gene: TRBV11-3; CDR3 DNA: TGTGCCAGCAGCTCCGGGACTCTCACTGAAGCTTTCTTT; CDR3 protein: CASSSGTLTEAFF
clone size: NA; J gene: TRBJ2-5; CDR3 length: 16; D gene: TRBD1; V gene: TRBV24-1; CDR3 DNA: TGTGCCACCAGTGCCCCGGACAGGGACCGAAAAGAGACCCAGTACTTC; CDR3 protein: CATSAPDRDRKETQYF
clone size: NA; J gene: TRBJ2-3; CDR3 length: 15; D gene: TRBD1; V gene: TRBV18; CDR3 DNA: TGTGCCAGCTCACCCCAGGGGGTGTCCACAGATACGCAGTATTTT; CDR3 protein: CASSPQGVSTDTQYF
clone size: few; J gene: TRBJ2-7; CDR3 length: 16; D gene: NA; V gene: TRBV25-1; CDR3 DNA: TGTGCCAGCAGTGGACTCAGGGGCTCTAGCTCCTACGAGCAGTACTTC; CDR3 protein: CASSGLRGSSSYEQYF
clone size: few; J gene: TRBJ1-6; CDR3 length: 15; D gene: TRBD1; V gene: TRBV30; CDR3 DNA: TGTGCCTGGAGTGGGGAGAGGACAGGGAATTCACCCCTCCACTTT; CDR3 protein: CAWSGERTGNSPLHF
clone size: NA; J gene: TRBJ2-3; CDR3 length: 16; D gene: TRBD2; V gene: TRBV5-1; CDR3 DNA: TGCGCCAGCAGCTTGGTAAGCGGGACTAGCACAGATACGCAGTATTTT; CDR3 protein: CASSLVSGTSTDTQYF
clone size: NA; J gene: TRBJ1-5; CDR3 length: 14; D gene: TRBD1; V gene: TRBV5-6; CDR3 DNA: TGTGCCAGCAGCCAAACAGGGGTCGATCAGCCCCAGCATTTT; CDR3 protein: CASSQTGVDQPQHF
clone size: NA; J gene: TRBJ1-2; CDR3 length: 13; D gene: TRBD1; V gene: TRBV6-5; CDR3 DNA: TGTGCCAGCAGTTACGACAGGGGCACGAGCTACACCTTC; CDR3 protein: CASSYDRGTSYTF
clone size: NA; J gene: TRBJ2-1; CDR3 length: 16; D gene: TRBD2; V gene: TRBV28; CDR3 DNA: TGTGCCAGCAGTTTAATGACTAGCGGGAGCTACAATGAGCAGTTCTTC; CDR3 protein: CASSLMTSGSYNEQFF